This TCR beta chain was identified in a study of Ad26.COV2.S vaccination and SARS-CoV-2 variants. Measured with immunoSEQ multiplex PCR; TCRdb has only the in-frame clones, and not every one. The repertoire includes more than 350,000 clones, 75% to 95% of them detected once, and 12% sits in the top ten. Noted treatment: 19 received Ad26.COV2.S at low or high dose, single or two shots; roughly five received placebo; per-sample allocation not given. Specimen acquisition occurred on day 63 following the initial vaccine or placebo injection. Sequenced here: peripheral blood, sampled in a trial of Ad26.COV2.S vaccine versus placebo. This sequence originates from a person aged 18-65 years who received the Ad26.COV2.S COVID-19 vaccine or a placebo.

The CDR3 DNA follows: TGTGCCAGTAGACACGAGGACTACGAGCAGTACTTC. It specifies CASRHEDYEQYF. J is TRBJ2-7 and V is TRBV19, with D uncertain. Per the germline V gene, CDR1 is LNHDA and CDR2 is SQIVND (reference sequence). The CDR3 spans 12 residues. Trimming took off 6 bases at V and 3 bases at J, with 9 bases between the two ends.